The 22 T cell receptor beta chains below were found in one sample sequenced in a study of blood T cell repertoires in COVID-19. The method was immunoSEQ multiplex PCR; TCRdb's version includes in-frame clones alone and lacks a portion of them. The sample records under 250,000 clones, roughly 77% being singletons. The sequenced sample consisted of peripheral blood. Receptor source: a woman between 40 and 55 years old with COVID-19, enrolled during active disease.

The chain joins TRBV27 to TRBJ1-6; TRBD1 aligns across 12 bases. This CDR3 contains 22 residues. After removal of 2 bases from V and 0 bases from J, the junction contained 14 bases not matched to a gene. Germline V gene data show CDR1 as MNHEY and CDR2 as SMNVEV (reference sequence). The CDR3, as DNA: TGTGCCAGCAGTTTAAGACGGCCCACGGGACAGGGGGCCCTCTCCTATAATTCACCCCTCCACTTT. This gives the protein CASSLRRPTGQGALSYNSPLHF.

This chain connects TRBV5-1 to TRBJ2-5; TRBD2 agrees at 7 bases. This CDR3 contains 15 residues. Germline V gene lookup returns CDR1 SGHRS and CDR2 YFSETQ. J gave up 3 bases and V 4 bases, and 9 bases lay outside the gene matches. For the CDR3, the DNA is TGCGCCAGCAGCCCCGGAAGCAGCGGGGAAGAGACCCAGTACTTC. It specifies CASSPGSSGEETQYF.

This clone turned up a few times. The chain employs TRBV27 and TRBJ1-6; TRBD1 might be the D (5 bases). Germline lookup yields CDR1 MNHEY and CDR2 SMNVEV (reference sequence). Deletions cut 7 bases from V and 4 bases from J, with 17 bases between. This CDR3 comprises 16 residues. The CDR3 region is CASNRGGEIYNSPLHF. The CDR3 DNA reads TGTGCCAGCAATCGGGGCGGGGAAATTTATAATTCACCCCTCCACTTT.

This sequence joins TRBV4-2 and TRBJ1-1; D not resolved. Germline lookup yields CDR1 LGHNA and CDR2 YNFKEQ. This CDR3 has 13 amino acids. Trimming took off 2 bases at V and 4 bases at J, with 8 bases between the two ends. The CDR3 sequence: CASSQTPATEAFF. The CDR3 DNA sequence: TGTGCCAGCAGCCAAACACCCGCCACTGAAGCTTTCTTT.

This clone was seen only once. The chain combines TRBV19 with TRBJ1-2; possible D gene TRBD1, 6 bases. V was clipped by 7 bases and J by 2 bases, with 14 bases between them. The CDR3 has 14 amino acids. Germline CDR1 LNHDA, CDR2 SQIVND (reference sequence). CDR3 in amino acids: CASTPNTGNYGYTF. Written as DNA, the CDR3 is TGTGCCAGTACCCCCAACACAGGGAACTATGGCTACACCTTC.

The V and J genes are TRBV19 and TRBJ2-2; D gene uncertain. There are 16 residues in the CDR3. Germline CDR1 and CDR2: LNHDA and SQIVND (reference sequence). V was pared by 3 bases and J by 1 base, with 12 bases between. The chain's CDR3 is CASSIYLRLNTGELFF. CDR3 bases: TGTGCCAGTAGTATTTATTTGCGGCTGAACACCGGGGAGCTGTTTTTT.

The rearrangement joins TRBV27 to TRBJ1-2; TRBD1 matches at 9 bases. The CDR3 runs 14 residues. V was clipped by 5 bases and J by 7 bases; unmatched bases: 8. Germline V CDR1 and CDR2: MNHEY, SMNVEV (reference sequence). The CDR3 nucleotides read TGTGCCAGCAGTACTAGGGGACAGGGTGGTGGCTACACCTTC. It is translated as CASSTRGQGGGYTF.

DNA of the CDR3: TGTGCCAGCAGTTTACCGCCGGGGGGAAGCGCCTACACAGATACGCAGTATTTT. Its protein is CASSLPPGGSAYTDTQYF. V gene TRBV28 combines with J gene TRBJ2-3; TRBD2 agrees at 7 bases. V was pared by 2 bases and J by 2 bases, with 13 bases of the junction left unmatched. The CDR3 consists of 18 residues. Germline assignment: CDR1 MDHEN and CDR2 SYDVKM.

J is TRBJ2-1 and V is TRBV24-1; 9 bases fit TRBD2. The germline V gene encodes CDR1 KGHDR and CDR2 SFDVKD. The CDR3 contains 13 residues. Trimming removed 4 bases from V and 12 bases from J; junction bases left unmatched: 6. CDR3 amino acids: CATSDLTSGRQFF. The CDR3 DNA reads TGTGCCACCAGTGACTTGACTAGCGGCCGGCAGTTCTTC.

The chain employs TRBV30 and TRBJ1-4; possible D gene TRBD1, 5 bases. The CDR3 spans 14 residues. Germline V lookup: CDR1 GTSNPN, CDR2 SVGIG (reference sequence). In nucleotides, the CDR3 is TGTGCGTCCCGAGACAGAGCAACTAATGAAAAACTGTTTTTT. As protein: CASRDRATNEKLFF.

The genes are TRBV19 and TRBJ1-1; 8 bases match TRBD1. Germline V gives CDR1 LNHDA, CDR2 SQIVND (reference sequence). The V gene end was trimmed by 5 bases and the J gene end by 9 bases; junction bases not matched to a gene: 8. The CDR3 sequence is 13 residues long. The CDR3 coding sequence is TGTGCCAGTAGTGCCGACCGGGACAGGCAAGCTTTCTTT. Translation: CASSADRDRQAFF.

CDR3 region: CASSLGTLVAGATGEQYF. CDR3 DNA: TGTGCCAGCAGCTTGGGCACCCTAGTAGCGGGAGCGACGGGAGAGCAGTACTTC. The rearrangement uses TRBV5-4 and TRBJ2-7; 9 positions agree with TRBD2. The junction had 17 bases not matched to a gene; V was cut back by 0 bases and J by 7 bases. Germline lookup yields CDR1 SGHNT and CDR2 YYREEE (reference sequence). The CDR3 loop spans 18 amino acids.

V and J are TRBV7-6 and TRBJ1-5, with TRBD1 identical over 10 bases. The CDR3 loop spans 16 amino acids. V dropped 1 base and J dropped 0; count of bases not matched to a gene: 0. Germline loops: CDR1 SGHVS, CDR2 FNYEAQ. Here the CDR3 reads CASSLGDRGSNQPQHF. CDR3 in DNA: TGTGCCAGCAGCTTAGGGGACAGGGGTAGCAATCAGCCCCAGCATTTT.

The chain joins TRBV5-1 to TRBJ1-6; D uncertain. The V gene's germline CDR1 is SGHRS and CDR2 YFSETQ. The V gene lost 7 bases and the J gene lost 11 bases, with 22 bases spanning the gap. The CDR3 covers 15 residues. The CDR3: CASSQGGVVGAPLHF. CDR3 in DNA: TGCGCCAGCTCCCAAGGCGGGGTAGTAGGTGCACCCCTCCACTTT.

The chain carries TRBV4-3 and TRBJ2-3; 7 positions match TRBD2. Looked up from germline, CDR1 is LGHNA and CDR2 is YSLEER. CDR3 length: 15 amino acids. With 3 bases clipped from V and 2 bases from J, the junction kept 5 bases outside the gene matches. DNA of the CDR3: TGCGCCAGCAGCCAGGGTCTAGCGGCCACAGATACGCAGTATTTT. This gives the protein CASSQGLAATDTQYF.

This sequence joins TRBV27 and TRBJ2-7; tentatively, D is TRBD1 (5 bases). This CDR3 region has 15 residues. Trimming took off 5 bases at V and 5 bases at J, with 19 bases between the two ends. CDR1 is MNHEY, CDR2 SMNVEV, per germline (reference sequence). CDR3 protein: CASSPPTETHHEQYF. In DNA, the CDR3 is TGTGCCAGCAGTCCCCCGACAGAGACCCACCACGAGCAGTACTTC.

This clone appeared many times. Germline is not matched at one junction end, which may reflect a read error. CDR3 sequence (DNA): TGTGCCAGCAGCCCGCCCGGGACTAGCGGGACCTTAGAGATCTTC. This translates into CASSPPGTSGTLEIF. This chain connects TRBV11-2 to TRBJ2-1; 13 bases map to TRBD2. This CDR3 has 15 residues. Per germline, CDR1 SGHAT and CDR2 FQNNGV.

The rearrangement uses TRBV2 and TRBJ2-5; 12 positions match TRBD2. CDR3 length equals 20 residues. Germline V CDR1 and CDR2: SNHLY, FYNNEI. Trimming cost V 7 bases and J 5 bases; bases outside gene matches: 23. The CDR3 DNA sequence: TGTGCCAGCATTTTGACTAGCGGGAGTCGGAGTATTAGGATCGGGGAGACCCAGTACTTC. Translating gives CASILTSGSRSIRIGETQYF.

This clone was recorded only once. The chain carries TRBV19 and TRBJ2-3; maybe TRBD2 (6 bases). Trimming removed 6 bases from V and 2 bases from J, with 9 bases in between. The CDR3 has 13 residues. Germline V CDR1 and CDR2: LNHDA, SQIVND (reference sequence). CDR3 amino acids: CASRGGATDTQYF. The CDR3, as DNA: TGTGCCAGTAGGGGCGGGGCCACAGATACGCAGTATTTT.

The rearrangement uses TRBV5-5 and TRBJ1-2; TRBD1 agrees at 7 bases. V lost 1 base and J lost 4; bases outside the gene matches: 4. Germline V gene data show CDR1 as SGHKS and CDR2 as YYEKEE (reference sequence). The CDR3 covers 14 residues. CDR3 sequence reads: CASSLTGEGYGYTF. For the CDR3, the DNA is TGTGCCAGCAGCTTGACAGGGGAAGGCTATGGCTACACCTTC. Combining the CDR3 with reference TRBV5-5 and TRBJ1-2 gives the whole variable domain DAGVTQSPTHLIKTRGQQVTLRCSPISGHKSVSWYQQVLGQGPQFIFQYYEKEERGRGNFPDRFSARQFPNYSSELNVNALLLGDSALYLCASSLTGEGYGYTFGSGTRLTVV.

V usage is TRBV11-2 and J usage is TRBJ2-2; 12 bases match TRBD2. V lost 4 bases to trimming and J lost 4 bases; unmatched junction nucleotides: 4. The CDR3 loop spans 16 amino acids. Germline V gives CDR1 SGHAT, CDR2 FQNNGV. CDR3 loop: CASSSSSGRVTGELFF. The CDR3 DNA follows: TGTGCCAGCAGCTCGTCTAGCGGGAGGGTCACCGGGGAGCTGTTTTTT. Full variable domain (outside the CDR3, taken from reference TRBV11-2 and TRBJ2-2): EAGVAQSPRYKIIEKRQSVAFWCNPISGHATLYWYQQILGQGPKLLIQFQNNGVVDDSQLPKDRFSAERLKGVDSTLKIQPAKLEDSAVYLCASSSSSGRVTGELFFGEGSRLTVL.

The V gene is TRBV6-5, the J gene TRBJ2-1; 10 bases fit TRBD2. The CDR3 runs 16 residues. J gave up 4 bases and V 3 bases, and 6 bases lay outside the gene matches. Germline V CDR1 and CDR2: MNHEY, SVGAGI. DNA of the CDR3: TGTGCCAGCAGTTATCTCACTAGCGGGGAATACAATGAGCAGTTCTTC. Translating it yields CASSYLTSGEYNEQFF.